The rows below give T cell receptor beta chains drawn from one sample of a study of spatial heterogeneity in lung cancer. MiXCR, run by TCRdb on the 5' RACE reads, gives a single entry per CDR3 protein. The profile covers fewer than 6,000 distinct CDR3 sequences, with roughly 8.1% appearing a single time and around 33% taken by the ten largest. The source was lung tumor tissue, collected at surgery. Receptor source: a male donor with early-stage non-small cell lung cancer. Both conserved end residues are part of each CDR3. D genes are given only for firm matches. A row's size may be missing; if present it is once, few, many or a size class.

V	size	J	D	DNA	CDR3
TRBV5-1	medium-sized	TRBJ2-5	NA	TGCGCCAGCAGCTTGGAAGGGCTGGAGACCCAGTACTTC	CASSLEGLETQYF
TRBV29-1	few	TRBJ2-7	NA	TGCAGCGTAGGGGAGACCTACGAGCAGTACTTC	CSVGETYEQYF
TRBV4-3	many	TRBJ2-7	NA	TGCGCCAGCAGCCAAGACAGCCAACACCTCTACGAGCAGTACTTC	CASSQDSQHLYEQYF
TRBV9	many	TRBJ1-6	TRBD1	TGTGCCAGCAGCGCCCGCAGGGCAGGGGGAAATTCACCCCTCCACTTT	CASSARRAGGNSPLHF
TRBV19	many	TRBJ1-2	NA	TGTGCCAGTAGTAGTCCGGGCCAAGCTAACTATGGCTACACCTTC	CASSSPGQANYGYTF
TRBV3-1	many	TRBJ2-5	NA	TGTGCCAGCAGCCAAGCCTCTTCAGGGGCGCAAGAGACCCAGTACTTC	CASSQASSGAQETQYF
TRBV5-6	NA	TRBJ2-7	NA	TGTGCCAGCACCACTTATGACTACAGGGCCCACGAGCAGTACTTC	CASTTYDYRAHEQYF
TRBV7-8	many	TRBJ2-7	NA	TGTGCCAGCAGCTTAGTCCGGGGGAAACCCTACGAGCAGTACTTC	CASSLVRGKPYEQYF
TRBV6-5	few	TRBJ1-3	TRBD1	TGTGCCAGCAGACTTGAAGGGGGGACAGGGGCTGGAAACACCATATATTTT	CASRLEGGTGAGNTIYF
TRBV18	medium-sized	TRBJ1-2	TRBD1	TGTGCCAGCTCACTGACAGGGGTGGACGGCTACACCTTC	CASSLTGVDGYTF
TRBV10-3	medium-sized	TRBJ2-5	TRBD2	TGTGCCATCAGTGAAAATCCGGCTAGCGGTCAAGAGACCCAGTACTTC	CAISENPASGQETQYF
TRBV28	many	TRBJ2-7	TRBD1	TGTGCCAGCAGTGGGACAGGGGGCGAGCAGTACTTC	CASSGTGGEQYF
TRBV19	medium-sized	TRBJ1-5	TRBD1	TGTGCCAGTAGTGCCCCAGGGGGCGGCAATCAGCCCCAGCATTTT	CASSAPGGGNQPQHF
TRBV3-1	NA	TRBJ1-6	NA	TGTGCCAGCAGCCAGATACCGGGCTCCAATAATTCACCCCTCCACTTT	CASSQIPGSNNSPLHF
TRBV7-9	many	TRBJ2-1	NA	TGTGCCAGCAGCTTAGTCGGGGATCGGGTCAATGAGCAGTTCTTC	CASSLVGDRVNEQFF
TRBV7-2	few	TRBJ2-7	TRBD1	TGTGCCAGCAGCGCAAGTCTCCGGGACAGGGCCTACGAGCAGTACTTC	CASSASLRDRAYEQYF
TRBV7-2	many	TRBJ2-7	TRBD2	TGTGCCAGCAGTCGAACCCCCGGGGGTGGGGGAACTAGCGGGAGGCTTAGCTCCTACGAGCAGTACTTC	CASSRTPGGGGTSGRLSSYEQYF
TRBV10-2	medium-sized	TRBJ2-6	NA	TGCGCCAGCAGTGAGGGAACAGGGACAATGAGAGGGGCCAACGTCCTGACTTTC	CASSEGTGTMRGANVLTF
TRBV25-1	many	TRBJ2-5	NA	TGTGCCAGCAGTGATGAGGGGGAGACCCAGTACTTC	CASSDEGETQYF
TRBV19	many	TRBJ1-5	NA	TGTGCCAGTAGTAAAAGTAGCAATCAGCCCCAGCATTTT	CASSKSSNQPQHF
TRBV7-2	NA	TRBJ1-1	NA	TGTGCCAGCAGCTTAACGGGCGGACGTACTGAAGCTTTCTTT	CASSLTGGRTEAFF
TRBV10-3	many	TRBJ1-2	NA	TGTGCCATCAGTGAGTCGGCAGGGGACTATGGCTACACCTTC	CAISESAGDYGYTF
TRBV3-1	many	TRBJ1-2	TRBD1	TGTGCCAGCAGCCAAGAAAGGGACAGTTACACCTTC	CASSQERDSYTF
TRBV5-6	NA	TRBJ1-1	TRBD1	TGTGCCAGCAGCTGGACAGGGGGCACTGAAGCTTTCTTT	CASSWTGGTEAFF
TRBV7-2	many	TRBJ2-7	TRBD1	TGTGCCAGCACCCCTGGGACAGGGGGACCCTACGAGCAGTACTTC	CASTPGTGGPYEQYF
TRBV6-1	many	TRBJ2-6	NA	TGTGCCAGCCCCGCGGATTTCAGGGGATCTAGTACCGGGGCCAACGTCCTGACTTTC	CASPADFRGSSTGANVLTF
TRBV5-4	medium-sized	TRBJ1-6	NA	TGTGCCAGCAGCCAGAATTCACCCCTCCACTTT	CASSQNSPLHF
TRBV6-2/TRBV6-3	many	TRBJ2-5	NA	TGTGCCAGCAGTTACGGGGAGACCCAGTACTTC	CASSYGETQYF
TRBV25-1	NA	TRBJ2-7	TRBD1	TGTGCCAGCAACGGACAGGGGAGTCTGGACGAGCAGTACTTC	CASNGQGSLDEQYF
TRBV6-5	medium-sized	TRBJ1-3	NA	TGTGCCAGCAGTGGGGGGACTGACCGCTCTGGAAACACCATATATTTT	CASSGGTDRSGNTIYF
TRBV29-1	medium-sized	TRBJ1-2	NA	TGCAGCGTTGAGGACAGTAACTATGGCTACACCTTC	CSVEDSNYGYTF
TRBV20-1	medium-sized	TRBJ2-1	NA	TGCAGTGCTGGGACACCCACCGTCTACAATGAGCAGTTCTTC	CSAGTPTVYNEQFF
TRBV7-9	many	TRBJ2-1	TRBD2	TGTGCCAGCACACTAGCGGGAGGGTTAGATGAGCAGTTCTTC	CASTLAGGLDEQFF
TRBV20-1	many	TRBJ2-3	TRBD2	TGCAGTGCTCCAAGGGGCGGGAGTACAGATACGCAGTATTTT	CSAPRGGSTDTQYF
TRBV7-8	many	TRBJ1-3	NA	TGTGCCAGCAGCTTAAATGTTGGAAACACCATATATTTT	CASSLNVGNTIYF
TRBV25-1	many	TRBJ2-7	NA	TGTGCCAGCAGTGATGGGTACGTCGGGTCCTACGAGCAGTACTTC	CASSDGYVGSYEQYF
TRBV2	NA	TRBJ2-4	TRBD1	TGTGCCAGCAGTGAAGCTCGGACAGGGTTGGACATTCAGTACTTC	CASSEARTGLDIQYF
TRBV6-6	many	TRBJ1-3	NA	TGTGCCAGCAGTTACTCGACCTCTGGAAACACCATATATTTT	CASSYSTSGNTIYF
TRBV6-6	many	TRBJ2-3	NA	TGTGCCAGCAGTTACACTTCGACTAAAGATACGCAGTATTTT	CASSYTSTKDTQYF
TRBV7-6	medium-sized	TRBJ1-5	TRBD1	TGTGCCAGCAGAGGGGGCCCCAATCAGCCCCAGCATTTT	CASRGGPNQPQHF
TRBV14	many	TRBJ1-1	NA	TGTGCCAGCAGCCAAGACCCCTTCGAGGGGATGAACACTGAAGCTTTCTTT	CASSQDPFEGMNTEAFF
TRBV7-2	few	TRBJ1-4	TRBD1	TGTGCCAGCAGTAACAGGGGTTGGGAAAAACTGTTTTTT	CASSNRGWEKLFF